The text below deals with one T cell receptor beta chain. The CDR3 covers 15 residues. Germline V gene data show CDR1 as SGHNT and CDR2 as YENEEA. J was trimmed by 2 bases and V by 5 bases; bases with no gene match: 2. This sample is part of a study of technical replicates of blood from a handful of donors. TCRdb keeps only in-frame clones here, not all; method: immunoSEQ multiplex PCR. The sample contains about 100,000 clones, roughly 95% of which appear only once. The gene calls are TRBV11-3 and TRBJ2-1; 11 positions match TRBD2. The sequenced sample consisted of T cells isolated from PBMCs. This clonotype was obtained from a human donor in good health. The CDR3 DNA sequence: TGTGCCAGCAGCAAACTAGCGGGGGCCTACAATGAGCAGTTCTTC. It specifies CASSKLAGAYNEQFF.